The rows below give T cell receptor beta chains drawn from one sample of a study of blood T cell repertoires in COVID-19. Libraries were prepared by immunoSEQ multiplex PCR; TCRdb keeps only in-frame clonotypes and omits some of them. Of approximately 170,000 clones listed, around 80% are singletons. Sequenced: peripheral blood. These receptors were taken from an older woman with COVID-19, enrolled during active disease. Each CDR3 is given with its conserved first and last residue.

v_call	j_call	cdr3_aa
TRBV24-1	TRBJ1-1	CATSDFPQGLATEAFF
TRBV7-8	TRBJ1-1	CASSLTRDTEAFF
TRBV6-5	TRBJ2-1	CASSYSTGINEQFF
TRBV11-3	TRBJ2-5	CASSLEGQGQETQYF
TRBV3-1/TRBV3-2	TRBJ1-3	CASSRGTLSGNTIYF
TRBV6-5	TRBJ1-2	CASSPGLEDTF
TRBV7-9	TRBJ1-2	CASSLVSQGSHGYTF
TRBV19	TRBJ2-1	CASSMVRGGSSYNEQFF
TRBV7-3	TRBJ2-3	CASSLTGSTDTQYF
TRBV19	TRBJ2-5	CASSMSRTGGSETQYF
TRBV7-9	TRBJ1-5	CASSFIGGGGDQPQHF
TRBV3-1/TRBV3-2	TRBJ2-7	CASSHAAGSSQLYEQYF
TRBV7-9	TRBJ2-1	CASSFSTSSYNEQFF
TRBV18	TRBJ2-2	CASSPPVGSGSYTGELFF
TRBV2	TRBJ1-2	CASSPGQGYGYTF
TRBV28	TRBJ1-2	CASRDSKRGGGYTF
TRBV19	TRBJ2-7	CASSIAVTYEQYF
TRBV6-5	TRBJ1-2	CASRGQGRSYGYTF
TRBV11-3	TRBJ2-3	CASSLGGDTQYF
TRBV2	TRBJ1-2	CASSENTRGGYTF
TRBV5-6	TRBJ2-1	CASSLPLLSYNEQFF
TRBV6-5	TRBJ1-2	CASRSGQGNYGYTF
TRBV19	TRBJ1-2	CASSRGGRGDYGYTF
TRBV5-4	TRBJ1-4	CASSTEVSGEKLFF
TRBV12-5	TRBJ1-1	CASGQAHGGNTEAFF
TRBV6-5	TRBJ2-2	CASSYIRVHTGELFF
TRBV20-1	TRBJ1-1	CSAVSAEAFF
TRBV7-2	TRBJ2-3	CASSLSAGRADTQYF
TRBV2	TRBJ1-5	CARCDQARPGQPQHF
TRBV11-3	TRBJ2-7	CASSFPPHGLADLSYEQYF
TRBV24-1	TRBJ1-2	CATSEGADYGYTF
TRBV28	TRBJ1-2	CASSLMERYGYTF
TRBV19	TRBJ2-5	CASSILPQGGETQYF
TRBV19	TRBJ1-1	CASTPGQGTEAFF
TRBV12-3/TRBV12-4	TRBJ1-1	CASRSTVNTEAFF
TRBV11-2	TRBJ2-3	CASSLTGSTDTQYF
TRBV19	TRBJ2-6	CASSNLGQGLSGANVLTF
TRBV3-1/TRBV3-2	TRBJ2-2	CASSQERRGVRTGELFF
TRBV29-1	TRBJ2-2	CSAHRDTGELFF
TRBV19	TRBJ2-1	CATGRGPQSNEQFF
TRBV5-1	TRBJ2-3	CARSLGERGEVDTQYF
TRBV23-1	TRBJ1-4	CASERRSLASNEKLFF
TRBV20-1	TRBJ1-4	CSASYRVGEKLFF
TRBV27	TRBJ1-2	CASSPGTGASYGYTF
TRBV5-6	TRBJ2-5	CASSLRPLSGGARETQYF
TRBV14	TRBJ1-2	CASSQGQGKYGYTF
TRBV6-5	TRBJ2-7	CASSYGLQGEQYF
TRBV5-1	TRBJ1-1	CASSPGHLNTEAFF
TRBV6-4	TRBJ2-1	CASSAGTSGYNEQFF
TRBV7-2	TRBJ2-7	CASSLSGAYEQYF
TRBV30	TRBJ2-2	CAWSRLAGGRGTGELFF
TRBV27	TRBJ2-5	CASSSPTSGGGETQYF
TRBV2	TRBJ2-7	CASQWGTVYEQYF
TRBV5-1	TRBJ2-1	CASSLGLAGLPLNEQFF
TRBV13	TRBJ2-2	CASSRGGTNTGELFF
TRBV7-6	TRBJ1-1	CASSPESVNTEAFF
TRBV24-1	TRBJ2-1	CATSDTRTSRSSYNEQFF
TRBV28	TRBJ1-2	CASAGTGRGDGYTF
TRBV7-8	TRBJ2-6	CASSGAVKAFSGANVLTF